These 9 T cell receptor beta chains share one sample of origin, sequenced in a study of blood T cell repertoires in COVID-19. Here immunoSEQ multiplex PCR was the method, and the copy in TCRdb shows in-frame clones only, minus some. Of 400,000 to 450,000 clones detected, 75% to 90% appear once; the ten largest clones hold around 1.5%. Specimen: peripheral blood. These receptors were collected from a woman aged 40 to 50 with COVID-19, enrolled during active disease.

This chain uses TRBV6-2 or TRBV6-3 with TRBJ2-1; no clear D gene. Between the trimmed V and J ends, which lost 2 bases and 3 bases, there was a span of 11 bases. The CDR3 spans 15 residues. Looked up from germline, CDR1 is MNHEY and CDR2 is SVGEGT. The DNA of the CDR3 is TGTGCCAGCAGTTACCATGACTGGAACTACAATGAGCAGTTCTTC. Protein sequence: CASSYHDWNYNEQFF.

The chain carries TRBV4-1 and TRBJ2-3; 10 bases are shared with TRBD1. The ends lost 2 bases at V and 7 bases at J; junction bases unmatched: 9. From germline, CDR1 is MGHRA and CDR2 YSYEKL. This CDR3 region has 16 residues. CDR3 region: CASSQPGTGDRYTQYF. The CDR3 DNA reads TGCGCCAGCAGCCAACCGGGGACAGGGGATCGATATACGCAGTATTTT.

Points on this clone: The identical CDR3 is also encoded by other nucleotide sequences in the sample. The chain combines TRBV19 with TRBJ2-3; 9 bases line up with TRBD2. The CDR3 is 15 amino acids. Germline assignment: CDR1 LNHDA and CDR2 SQIVND (reference sequence). With V trimmed by 4 bases and J by 2 bases, 4 bases remained unmatched. The CDR3 DNA reads as TGTGCCAGTAGTACCTTAGCGGGAGCCACAGATACGCAGTATTTT. Protein product: CASSTLAGATDTQYF. The variable domain in full, completed from reference TRBV19 and TRBJ2-3, reads DGGITQSPKYLFRKEGQNVTLSCEQNLNHDAMYWYRQDPGQGLRLIYYSQIVNDFQKGDIAEGYSVSREKKESFPLTVTSAQKNPTAFYLCASSTLAGATDTQYFGPGTRLTVL.

This clone appeared once. Other DNA sequences in this sample translate to the same CDR3. The V call is TRBV6-2 or TRBV6-3, the J call TRBJ1-1; D possibly corresponds to TRBD1 (5 bases). The germline V gene has CDR1 MNHEY and CDR2 SVGEGT. The CDR3 has 13 amino acids. V was trimmed by 2 bases and J by 5 bases, leaving 9 bases between them. CDR3 protein: CASSYGRETEAFF. The CDR3 coding sequence is TGTGCCAGCAGTTACGGCAGGGAAACTGAAGCTTTCTTT.

Written as DNA, the CDR3 is TGTGCCACCAGTGATACCCAGGGGGGAGAGGAAAAACTGTTTTTT. The encoded protein is CATSDTQGGEEKLFF. The chain recombines TRBV24-1 with TRBJ1-4, with 7 bases that match TRBD1. V shed 3 bases and J 8 bases; nucleotides not matched to a gene: 8. Germline CDR1 reads KGHDR; CDR2 reads SFDVKD. CDR3 length: 15 amino acids.

This chain uses TRBV12-3 or TRBV12-4 with TRBJ2-5; possibly TRBD1 for D (5 bases). The CDR3 is 13 amino acids. The V and J ends lost 3 bases and 5 bases respectively, with 10 bases between them. For the CDR3, the DNA is TGTGCCAGCAGTTTTCAAGGGGCCGAGACCCAGTACTTC. Translated, it gives CASSFQGAETQYF.

This chain connects TRBV9 to TRBJ1-6; 7 positions agree with TRBD1. Trimming at V came to 5 bases and at J to 9 bases, leaving 11 bases not matched to a gene. The CDR3 is 15 residues long. Looked up from germline, CDR1 is SGDLS and CDR2 is YYNGEE. The CDR3 nucleotides read TGTGCCAGCAGTTACTCCGACAGGGTCACTTCACCCCTCCACTTT. Translated, it gives CASSYSDRVTSPLHF.

The chain uses TRBV18 and TRBJ1-5, with 9 bases aligning to TRBD1. Germline assignment: CDR1 KGHSH and CDR2 LQKENI. This CDR3 is built from 16 residues. V lost 5 bases and J lost 0; bases outside the gene matches: 5. In DNA, the CDR3 is TGTGCCAGCTCATTCGGGACAGGGAATAGCAATCAGCCCCAGCATTTT. This sequence encodes CASSFGTGNSNQPQHF.

This rearrangement joins TRBV7-6 to TRBJ1-6; D is perhaps TRBD1 (5 bases). The germline V and J ends were trimmed by 1 base and 7 bases, with 11 bases remaining between them. This CDR3 contains 15 residues. Germline CDR1 is SGHVS and CDR2 is FNYEAQ. The CDR3 region is CASSLEPGGNSPLHF. The CDR3 DNA follows: TGTGCCAGCAGCTTAGAGCCGGGGGGGAATTCACCCCTCCACTTT.